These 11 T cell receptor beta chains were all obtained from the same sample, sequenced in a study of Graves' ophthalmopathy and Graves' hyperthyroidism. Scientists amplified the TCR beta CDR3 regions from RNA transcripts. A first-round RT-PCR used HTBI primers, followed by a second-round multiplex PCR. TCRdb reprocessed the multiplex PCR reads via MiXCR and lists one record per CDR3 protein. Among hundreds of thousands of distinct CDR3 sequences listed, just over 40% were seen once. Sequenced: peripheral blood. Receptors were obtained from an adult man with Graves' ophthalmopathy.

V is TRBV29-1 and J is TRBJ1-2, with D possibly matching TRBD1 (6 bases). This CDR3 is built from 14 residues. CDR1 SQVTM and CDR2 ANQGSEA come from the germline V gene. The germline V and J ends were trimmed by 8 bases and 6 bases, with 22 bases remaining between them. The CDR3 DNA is TGCAGCAGCTCCCCCACAGGGTACCGTCATGGCTACACCTTC. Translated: CSSSPTGYRHGYTF.

Here the CDR3 DNA reads TGTGCCAGCCGAACAGGACAGGCAATCACCGGGGAGCTGTTTTTT. It translates to CASRTGQAITGELFF. The chain is built from TRBV6-5 and TRBJ2-2, with TRBD1 matching over 7 bases. The CDR3 consists of 15 residues. Trimming removed 8 bases from V and 4 bases from J; junction bases left unmatched: 10. The germline gives CDR1 MNHEY, CDR2 SVGAGI.

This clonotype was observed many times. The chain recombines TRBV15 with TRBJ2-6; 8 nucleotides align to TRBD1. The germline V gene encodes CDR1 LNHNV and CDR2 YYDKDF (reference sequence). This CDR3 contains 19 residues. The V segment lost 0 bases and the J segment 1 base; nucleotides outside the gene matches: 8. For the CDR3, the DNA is TGTGCCACCAGCAGAGATCGGGGGACAGGTTTTTCTGGGGCCAACGTCCTGACTTTC. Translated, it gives CATSRDRGTGFSGANVLTF.

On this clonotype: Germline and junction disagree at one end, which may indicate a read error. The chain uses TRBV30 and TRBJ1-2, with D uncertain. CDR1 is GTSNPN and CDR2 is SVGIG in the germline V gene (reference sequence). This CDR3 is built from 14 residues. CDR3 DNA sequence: TGTGCCTGGGGTGTAAGCTTGGCTAACTATGGCTACACCTTC. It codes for CAWGVSLANYGYTF.

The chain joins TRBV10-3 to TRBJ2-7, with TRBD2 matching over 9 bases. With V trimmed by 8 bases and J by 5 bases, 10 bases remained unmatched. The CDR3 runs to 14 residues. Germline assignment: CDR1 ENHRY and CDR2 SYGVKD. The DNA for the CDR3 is TGTGCCATCGGGACTAGCTTGTCCGGAAACGAGCAGTACTTC. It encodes CAIGTSLSGNEQYF.

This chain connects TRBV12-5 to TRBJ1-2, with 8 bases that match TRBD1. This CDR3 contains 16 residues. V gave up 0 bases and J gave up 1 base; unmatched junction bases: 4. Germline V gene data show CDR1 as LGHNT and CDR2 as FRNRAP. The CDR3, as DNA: TGTGCTAGTGGTTTGGTACTACAGGGGGATAACTATGGCTACACCTTC. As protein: CASGLVLQGDNYGYTF.

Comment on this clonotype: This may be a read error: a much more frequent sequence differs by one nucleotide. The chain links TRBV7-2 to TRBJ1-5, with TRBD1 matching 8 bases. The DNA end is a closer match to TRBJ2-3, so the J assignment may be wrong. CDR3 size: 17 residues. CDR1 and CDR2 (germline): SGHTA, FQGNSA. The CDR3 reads CASSALQGAHGNQPQYF. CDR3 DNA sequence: TGTGCCAGCAGCGCTCTGCAGGGGGCGCATGGCAATCAGCCCCAGTATTTT.

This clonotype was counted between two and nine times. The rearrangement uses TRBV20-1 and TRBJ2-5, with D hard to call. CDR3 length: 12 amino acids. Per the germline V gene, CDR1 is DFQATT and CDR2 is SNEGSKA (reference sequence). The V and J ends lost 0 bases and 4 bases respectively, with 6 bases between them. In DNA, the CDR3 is TGCAGTGCTAGAGATCTCGGAGAGACCCAGTACTTC. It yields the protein CSARDLGETQYF.

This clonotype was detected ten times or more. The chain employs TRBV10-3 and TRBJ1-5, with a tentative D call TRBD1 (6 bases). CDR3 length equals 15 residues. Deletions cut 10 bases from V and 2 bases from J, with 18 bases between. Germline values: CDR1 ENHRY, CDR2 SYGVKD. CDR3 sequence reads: CATCHASGGNQPQHF. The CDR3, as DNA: TGTGCCACCTGCCATGCTTCAGGGGGCAATCAGCCCCAGCATTTT.

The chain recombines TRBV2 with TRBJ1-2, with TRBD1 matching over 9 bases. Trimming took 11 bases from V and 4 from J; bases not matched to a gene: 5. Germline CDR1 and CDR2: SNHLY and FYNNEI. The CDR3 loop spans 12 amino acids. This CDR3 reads CARDRAGYGYTF. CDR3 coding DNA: TGTGCCCGGGACAGGGCGGGCTATGGCTACACCTTC. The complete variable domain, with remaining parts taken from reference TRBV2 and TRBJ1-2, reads EPEVTQTPSHQVTQMGQEVILRCVPISNHLYFYWYRQILGQKVEFLVSFYNNEISEKSEIFDDQFSVERPDGSNFTLKIRSTKLEDSAMYFCARDRAGYGYTFGSGTRLTVV.

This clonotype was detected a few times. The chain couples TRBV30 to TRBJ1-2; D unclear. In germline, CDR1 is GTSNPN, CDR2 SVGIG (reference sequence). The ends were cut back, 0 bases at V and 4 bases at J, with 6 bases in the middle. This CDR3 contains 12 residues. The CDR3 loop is CAWSVLGYGYTF. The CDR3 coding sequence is TGTGCCTGGAGTGTACTAGGCTATGGCTACACCTTC.